The rows below give T cell receptor beta chains drawn from one sample of a study of blood T cell repertoires in COVID-19. Here immunoSEQ multiplex PCR was the method, and the copy in TCRdb shows in-frame clones only, minus some. The sample lists a few hundred thousand clones, roughly 90% occurring once. Input material: peripheral blood. Receptors originate from a woman aged 30 to 39 with COVID-19, enrolled during active disease. Each CDR3 is given with its conserved first and last residue. The D gene is left open where the match is weak. Only some rows state a clone size, as once, few, many or a class for expanded clones.

D gene	clone size	V gene	J gene	CDR3 DNA	CDR3 protein
TRBD1	-	TRBV27	TRBJ1-2	TGTGCCAGCAGTATAAGGACAGGAGCTAACTATGGCTACACCTTC	CASSIRTGANYGYTF
-	-	TRBV4-3	TRBJ2-1	TGCGCCAGCAGCCAAGCGGCGGCGGATTACAATGAGCAGTTCTTC	CASSQAAADYNEQFF
TRBD1	-	TRBV19	TRBJ2-5	TGTGCCAGTAGTATAGATCTAGGACAGGGTGGAGAGACCCAGTACTTC	CASSIDLGQGGETQYF
TRBD1	-	TRBV9	TRBJ2-2	TGTGCCAGCAGCGAACAGGGGTTGCCGGGAACCAAGAACACCGGGGAGCTGTTTTTT	CASSEQGLPGTKNTGELFF
TRBD2	once	TRBV5-1	TRBJ2-3	TGCGCCAGCAGCTTGGGGGGAGGGTCCCTATACACAGATACGCAGTATTTT	CASSLGGGSLYTDTQYF
TRBD2	-	TRBV5-1	TRBJ2-3	TGCGCCAGCAGCTTCCAGGGACTAGCGGGGGGCCTTAGCACAGATACGCAGTATTTT	CASSFQGLAGGLSTDTQYF
-	-	TRBV7-2	TRBJ1-5	TGTGCCAGCAGCTTATTCGCCAACCTAGCGTATAGCAATCAGCCCCAGCATTTT	CASSLFANLAYSNQPQHF
-	-	TRBV10-3	TRBJ2-7	TGTGCCATCAGTGACGGACACCCGGGCGAGCAGTACTTC	CAISDGHPGEQYF
-	-	TRBV5-1	TRBJ1-3	TGCGCCAGCAGCTTGGGACTGTGGAGCTCTGGAAACACCATATATTTT	CASSLGLWSSGNTIYF
-	-	TRBV5-3	TRBJ1-2	TGTGCCAGAAGAGCTATCCCAGCTGGACAGCACCATGGCTACACCTTC	CARRAIPAGQHHGYTF
TRBD1	-	TRBV15	TRBJ2-5	TGTGCCACCAGCAGAGATCGTGGTGGACAGGGGGCACGAGAGACCCAGTACTTC	CATSRDRGGQGARETQYF
-	-	TRBV6-5	TRBJ2-5	TGTGCCAGCAGGGGACTGCGGGAGACCCAGTACTTC	CASRGLRETQYF
-	-	TRBV5-4	TRBJ1-3	TGTGCCAGCAGCGGTGGGGACATCTCTGGAAACACCATATATTTT	CASSGGDISGNTIYF
TRBD1	-	TRBV13	TRBJ1-2	TGTGCCAGCAGCCCAGGGGGCGCGTATGGCTACACCTTC	CASSPGGAYGYTF
TRBD1	-	TRBV5-8	TRBJ1-6	TGTGCCAGCAGTCACAGGGGGGCATATAATTCACCCCTCCACTTT	CASSHRGAYNSPLHF
TRBD2	-	TRBV29-1	TRBJ2-3	TGCAGCGACCGGACTAGCGGGAGGATTGGTACGCAGTATTTT	CSDRTSGRIGTQYF
-	-	TRBV6-5	TRBJ1-2	TGTGCCAGCACCTCACCCGGCAGGACATATGGCTACACCTTC	CASTSPGRTYGYTF
-	-	TRBV7-9	TRBJ1-6	TGTGCCAGCAGCTTCATCGGTAACTCACCCCTCCACTTT	CASSFIGNSPLHF
TRBD1	-	TRBV6-2/TRBV6-3	TRBJ1-2	TGTGCCAGCAGTTACGTCCCAGGGGGCGGCGGCTACACCTTC	CASSYVPGGGGYTF
-	-	TRBV28	TRBJ1-4	TGTGCCAGCAGTTCAGTCGACAGGAACGAAAAACTGTTTTTT	CASSSVDRNEKLFF
TRBD1	-	TRBV4-3	TRBJ1-4	TGCGCCAGCAGCCAAGGGGAAACAGGGGGCGCAGAGAAACTGTTTTTT	CASSQGETGGAEKLFF
TRBD2	-	TRBV4-2	TRBJ2-1	TGTGCCAGCAGCCAAGACGGACTAGCGAGGGAGCAGTTCTTC	CASSQDGLAREQFF
TRBD1	-	TRBV7-8	TRBJ1-1	TGTGCCAGCAGCTTGGGGGACAGGAACACTGAAGCTTTCTTT	CASSLGDRNTEAFF
TRBD1	-	TRBV20-1	TRBJ1-1	TGCAGTGCTAGTGAAAATGACAGGGAGAACACTGAAGCTTTCTTT	CSASENDRENTEAFF
-	-	TRBV11-2	TRBJ2-5	TGTGCCAGCAGCCCACAAACGCAGGCCATCGAGACCCAGTACTTC	CASSPQTQAIETQYF
-	-	TRBV10-3	TRBJ2-7	TGTGCCATCGGGAGAACGGATCGGATTACCTACGAGCAGTACTTC	CAIGRTDRITYEQYF
-	-	TRBV2	TRBJ1-2	TGTGCCAGCTCCGAGAGCAATCAAAACTATGGCTACACCTTC	CASSESNQNYGYTF
TRBD2	-	TRBV29-1	TRBJ2-1	TGCAGCGTTGGTCGGGAGGCTGAGCAGTTCTTC	CSVGREAEQFF
-	-	TRBV29-1	TRBJ2-7	TGCAGCGTTGATAAGCTAGAGCCCTACGAGCAGTACTTC	CSVDKLEPYEQYF
TRBD1	-	TRBV5-1	TRBJ2-5	TGCGCCAGCAGCACGACAGGGGGGGAGGAGACCCAGTACTTC	CASSTTGGEETQYF
-	once	TRBV19	TRBJ2-5	TGTGCCAGTAGTATTGGGGGGGCCTCAGAGACCCAGTACTTC	CASSIGGASETQYF
-	-	TRBV11-3	TRBJ2-5	TGTGCCAGCAGCCGGGGGGCGGGAGAGACCCAGTACTTC	CASSRGAGETQYF
-	-	TRBV5-4	TRBJ1-1	TGTGCCAGCAGCTTGGTAGGGGGGGACACTGAAGCTTTCTTT	CASSLVGGDTEAFF
-	-	TRBV9	TRBJ2-3	TGTGCCAGCAGCGGTCCGAAGGAAGGCGGGCGGGGCACAGATACGCAGTATTTT	CASSGPKEGGRGTDTQYF
TRBD1	-	TRBV6-1	TRBJ2-5	TGTGCCAGCAGTTATGACAGGGGCGGAGAGACCCAGTACTTC	CASSYDRGGETQYF
-	-	TRBV7-9	TRBJ2-1	TGTGCCAGCAGCTCAGGACTTTTAGAGCAGTTCTTC	CASSSGLLEQFF
-	-	TRBV15	TRBJ2-1	TGTGCCACCAGCAGAGAGTTGAATCCGGGACATCGAACAGACAATGAGCAGTTCTTC	CATSRELNPGHRTDNEQFF
TRBD2	-	TRBV6-5	TRBJ2-3	TGTGCCAGCAGTAATGGACTAGCGGGCACAGATACGCAGTATTTT	CASSNGLAGTDTQYF
TRBD1	-	TRBV6-5	TRBJ1-1	TGTGCCAGCAGTAAGCTGACAGGGATCACTGAAGCTTTCTTT	CASSKLTGITEAFF
TRBD1	-	TRBV11-2	TRBJ2-1	TGTGCCAGCAGCTTATACAGGGGGGTATCTGAGCAGTTCTTC	CASSLYRGVSEQFF
TRBD1	-	TRBV18	TRBJ2-1	TGTGCCAGCTCACCAAAAAGAATAGGGGGCTTGTCCCTCGATGAGCAGTTCTTC	CASSPKRIGGLSLDEQFF
TRBD1	-	TRBV28	TRBJ2-5	TGTGCCAGCAGCCTAAGACAGGGGGCGCTTTGGGAGACCCAGTACTTC	CASSLRQGALWETQYF
TRBD2	-	TRBV20-1	TRBJ2-3	TGCAGTGCTAGTGATGGAAGCGGGAGGGCCTTAGATACGCAGTATTTT	CSASDGSGRALDTQYF
-	-	TRBV5-4	TRBJ1-2	TGTGCCAGCAGCCCCCATCGTGGAGACTATGGCTACACCTTC	CASSPHRGDYGYTF
TRBD1	-	TRBV4-3	TRBJ2-1	TGCGCCAGCAGCCAAGTGGTTGGCTTTTCGGGACAGGGAGACAATGAGCAGTTCTTC	CASSQVVGFSGQGDNEQFF